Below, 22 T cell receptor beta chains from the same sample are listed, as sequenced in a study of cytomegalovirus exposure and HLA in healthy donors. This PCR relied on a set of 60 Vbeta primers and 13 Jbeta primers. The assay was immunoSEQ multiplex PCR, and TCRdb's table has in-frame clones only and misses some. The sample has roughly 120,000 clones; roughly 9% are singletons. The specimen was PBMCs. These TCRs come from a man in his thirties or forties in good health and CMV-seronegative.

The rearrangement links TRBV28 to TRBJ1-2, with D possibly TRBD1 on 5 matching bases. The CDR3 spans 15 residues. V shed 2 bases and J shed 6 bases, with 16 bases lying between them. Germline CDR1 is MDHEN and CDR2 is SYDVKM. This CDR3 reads CASSLSPGFTDGYTF. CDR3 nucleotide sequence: TGTGCCAGCAGTTTAAGTCCAGGGTTCACTGATGGCTACACCTTC.

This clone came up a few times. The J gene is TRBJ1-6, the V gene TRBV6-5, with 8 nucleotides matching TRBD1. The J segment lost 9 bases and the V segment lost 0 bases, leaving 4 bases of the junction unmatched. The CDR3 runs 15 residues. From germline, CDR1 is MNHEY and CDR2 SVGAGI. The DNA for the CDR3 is TGTGCCAGCAGTTACTCGGCCAGGGGGCTTTCACCCCTCCACTTT. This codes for CASSYSARGLSPLHF.

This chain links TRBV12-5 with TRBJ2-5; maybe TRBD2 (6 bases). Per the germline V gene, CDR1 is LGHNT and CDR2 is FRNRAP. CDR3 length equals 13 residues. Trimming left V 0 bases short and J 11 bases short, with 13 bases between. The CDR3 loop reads CASGLVPGEGQYF. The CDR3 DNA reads TGTGCTAGTGGTTTGGTTCCGGGAGAAGGGCAGTACTTC.

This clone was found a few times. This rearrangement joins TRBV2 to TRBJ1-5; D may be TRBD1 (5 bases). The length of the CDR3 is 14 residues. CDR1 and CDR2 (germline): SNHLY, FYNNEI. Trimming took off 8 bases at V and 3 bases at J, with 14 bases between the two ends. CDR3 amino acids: CASRLGGDNQPQHF. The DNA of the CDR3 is TGTGCCAGCCGCCTCGGGGGGGACAATCAGCCCCAGCATTTT.

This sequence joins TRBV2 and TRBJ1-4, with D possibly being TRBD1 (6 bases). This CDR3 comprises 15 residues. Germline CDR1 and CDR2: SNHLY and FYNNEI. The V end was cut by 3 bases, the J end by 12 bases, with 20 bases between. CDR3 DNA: TGTGCCAGCAGTGACGTTTTGGGACACAATATGGAACTGTTTTTT. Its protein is CASSDVLGHNMELFF.

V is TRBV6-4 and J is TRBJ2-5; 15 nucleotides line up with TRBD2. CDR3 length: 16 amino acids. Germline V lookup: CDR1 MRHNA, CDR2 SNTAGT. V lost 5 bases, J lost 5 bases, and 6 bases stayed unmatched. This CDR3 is CASSPGLAGGPETQYF. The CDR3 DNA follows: TGTGCCAGCAGTCCCGGACTAGCGGGGGGGCCGGAGACCCAGTACTTC.

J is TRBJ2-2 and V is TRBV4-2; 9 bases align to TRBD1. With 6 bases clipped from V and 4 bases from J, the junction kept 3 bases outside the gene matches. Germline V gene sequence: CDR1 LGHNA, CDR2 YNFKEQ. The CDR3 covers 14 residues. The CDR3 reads CASRGQGSTGELFF. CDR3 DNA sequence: TGTGCCAGCAGGGGACAGGGTAGCACCGGGGAGCTGTTTTTT.

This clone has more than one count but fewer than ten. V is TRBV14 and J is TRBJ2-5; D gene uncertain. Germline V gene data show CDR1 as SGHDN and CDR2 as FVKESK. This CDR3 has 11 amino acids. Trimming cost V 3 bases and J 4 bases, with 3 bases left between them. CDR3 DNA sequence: TGTGCCAGCAGCCACGGAGAGACCCAGTACTTC. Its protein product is CASSHGETQYF.

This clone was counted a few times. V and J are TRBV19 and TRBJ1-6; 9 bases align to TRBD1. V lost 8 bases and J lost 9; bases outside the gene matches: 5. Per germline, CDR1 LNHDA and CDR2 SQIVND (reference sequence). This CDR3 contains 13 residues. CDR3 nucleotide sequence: TGTGCCAGTCCGGGACAGGGCATTTCACCCCTCCACTTT. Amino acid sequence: CASPGQGISPLHF.

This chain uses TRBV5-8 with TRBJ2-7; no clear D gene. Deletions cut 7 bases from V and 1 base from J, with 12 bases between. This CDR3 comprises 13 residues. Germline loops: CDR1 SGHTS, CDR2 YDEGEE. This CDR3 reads CASYRQVSYEQYF. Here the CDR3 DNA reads TGTGCCAGCTACCGACAAGTGTCCTACGAGCAGTACTTC.

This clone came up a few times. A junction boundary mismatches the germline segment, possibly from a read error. The CDR3 is CASSQGRGSWDEQYF. The CDR3 nucleotides are TGTGCTAGCAGCCAGGGTAGGGGGTCGTGGGACGAGCAGTACTTC. The chain uses TRBV7-7 and TRBJ2-7, with D possibly matching TRBD1 (6 bases). This CDR3 has 15 amino acids. Looked up from germline, CDR1 is SSHAT and CDR2 is FNYEAQ (reference sequence). Full variable domain (rest looked up from reference TRBV7-7 and TRBJ2-7): GAGVSQSPRYKVTKRGQDVTLRCDPISSHATLYWYQQALGQGPEFLTYFNYEAQPDKSGLPSDRFSAERPEGSISTLTIQRTEQRDSAMYRCASSQGRGSWDEQYFGPGTRLTVT.

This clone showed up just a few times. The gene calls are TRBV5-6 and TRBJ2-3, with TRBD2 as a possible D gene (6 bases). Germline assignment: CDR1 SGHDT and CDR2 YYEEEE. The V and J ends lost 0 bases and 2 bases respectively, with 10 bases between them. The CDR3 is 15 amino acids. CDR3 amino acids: CASSLGLGVTDTQYF. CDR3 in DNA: TGTGCCAGCAGCTTGGGACTAGGAGTCACAGATACGCAGTATTTT. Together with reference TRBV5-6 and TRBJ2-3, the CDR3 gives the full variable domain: DAGVTQSPTHLIKTRGQQVTLRCSPKSGHDTVSWYQQALGQGPQFIFQYYEEEERQRGNFPDRFSGHQFPNYSSELNVNALLLGDSALYLCASSLGLGVTDTQYFGPGTRLTVL.

CDR3 sequence (DNA): TGTGCCAGCAGCTCAAACAGGGACAGCAATCAGCCCCAGCATTTT. The encoded protein is CASSSNRDSNQPQHF. The chain couples TRBV6-1 to TRBJ1-5; D is perhaps TRBD1 (6 bases). This CDR3 has 15 amino acids. CDR1 is MNHNS and CDR2 is SASEGT in the germline V gene. The V and J ends lost 6 bases and 1 base respectively, with 13 bases between them.

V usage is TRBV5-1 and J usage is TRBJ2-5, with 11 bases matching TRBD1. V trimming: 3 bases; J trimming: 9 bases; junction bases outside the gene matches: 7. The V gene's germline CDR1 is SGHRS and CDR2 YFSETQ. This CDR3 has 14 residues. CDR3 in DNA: TGCGCCAGCAGCTCGGGACAGGGGGACACCGCCCAGTACTTC. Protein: CASSSGQGDTAQYF.

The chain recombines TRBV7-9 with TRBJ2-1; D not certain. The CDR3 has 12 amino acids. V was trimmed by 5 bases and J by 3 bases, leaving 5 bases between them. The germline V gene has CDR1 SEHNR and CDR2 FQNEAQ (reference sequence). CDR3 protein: CASSRDYNEQFF. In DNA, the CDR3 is TGTGCCAGCAGCCGCGACTACAATGAGCAGTTCTTC.

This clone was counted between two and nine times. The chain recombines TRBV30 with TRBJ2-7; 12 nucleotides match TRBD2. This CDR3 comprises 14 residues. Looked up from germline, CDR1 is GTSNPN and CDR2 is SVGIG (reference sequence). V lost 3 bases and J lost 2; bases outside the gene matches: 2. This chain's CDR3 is CAWRTSGGAYEQYF. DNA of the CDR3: TGTGCCTGGAGGACTAGCGGGGGAGCCTACGAGCAGTACTTC.

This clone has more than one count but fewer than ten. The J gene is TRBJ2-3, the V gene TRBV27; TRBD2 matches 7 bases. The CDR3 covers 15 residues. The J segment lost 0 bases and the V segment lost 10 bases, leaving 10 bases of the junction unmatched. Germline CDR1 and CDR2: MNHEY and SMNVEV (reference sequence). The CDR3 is CATRAGWTSTDTQYF. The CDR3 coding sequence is TGTGCCACCCGAGCGGGGTGGACTAGCACAGATACGCAGTATTTT.

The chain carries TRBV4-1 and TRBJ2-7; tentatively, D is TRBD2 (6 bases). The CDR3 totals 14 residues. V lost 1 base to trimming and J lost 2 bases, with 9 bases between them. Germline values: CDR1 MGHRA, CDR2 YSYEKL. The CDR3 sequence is CASSQVSGAYEQYF. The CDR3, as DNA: TGCGCCAGCAGCCAAGTGTCGGGGGCCTACGAGCAGTACTTC.

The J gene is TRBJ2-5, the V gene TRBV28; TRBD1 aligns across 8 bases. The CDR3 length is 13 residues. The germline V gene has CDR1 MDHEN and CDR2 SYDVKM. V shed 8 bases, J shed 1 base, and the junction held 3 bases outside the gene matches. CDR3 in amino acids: CASYTGGQETQYF. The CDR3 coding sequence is TGTGCCAGCTATACAGGGGGCCAAGAGACCCAGTACTTC.

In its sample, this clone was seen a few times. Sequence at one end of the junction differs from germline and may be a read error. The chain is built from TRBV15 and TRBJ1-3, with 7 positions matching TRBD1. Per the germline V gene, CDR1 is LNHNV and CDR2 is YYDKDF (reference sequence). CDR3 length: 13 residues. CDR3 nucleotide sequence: TGTGCCACCAGCAGAGATGAGGGGGCAGGGTCGAATTTT. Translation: CATSRDEGAGSNF.

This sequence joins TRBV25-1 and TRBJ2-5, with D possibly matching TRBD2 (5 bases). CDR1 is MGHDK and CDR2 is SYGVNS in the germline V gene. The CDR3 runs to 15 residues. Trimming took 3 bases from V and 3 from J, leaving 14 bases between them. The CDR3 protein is CASSDELAREETQYF. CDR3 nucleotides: TGTGCCAGCAGTGACGAGCTAGCTAGGGAAGAGACCCAGTACTTC. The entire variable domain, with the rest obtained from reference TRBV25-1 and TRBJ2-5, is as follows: EADIYQTPRYLVIGTGKKITLECSQTMGHDKMYWYQQDPGMELHLIHYSYGVNSTEKGDLSSESTVSRIRTEHFPLTLESARPSHTSQYLCASSDELAREETQYFGPGTRLLVL.

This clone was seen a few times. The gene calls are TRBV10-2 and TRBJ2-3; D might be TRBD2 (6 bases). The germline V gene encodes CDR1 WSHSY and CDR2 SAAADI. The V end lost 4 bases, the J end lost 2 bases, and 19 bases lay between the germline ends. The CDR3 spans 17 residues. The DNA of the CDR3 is TGCGCCAGCAGTGTAGGGTCCACGGGGGTACTCACAGATACGCAGTATTTT. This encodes CASSVGSTGVLTDTQYF.